A selection of T cell receptor beta chains follows, all from one sample in a study of shared clonotypes between healthy human individuals. Repertoires were generated with immunoSEQ multiplex PCR, while TCRdb's copy carries only in-frame clones and drops some. The sample has 2 million to 2.5 million clones, about 94% seen once. Material: naive CD4+ T cells sorted from blood. The receptors here all came from a man younger than 30 in good health. Both conserved end residues are part of each CDR3. D genes are given only for firm matches. Clone size, where shown, is once, few, many, or a class for clones that have expanded.

TRBV30	TRBJ2-3	.	.	CAWSVGPLDTQYF	TGTGCCTGGAGTGTTGGACCCTTGGATACGCAGTATTTT
TRBV10-1	TRBJ2-3	once	.	CASSDSLTDTQYF	TGCGCCAGCAGTGACAGCTTAACAGATACGCAGTATTTT
TRBV5-4	TRBJ2-2	.	TRBD2	CASSPGLAGGPGELFF	TGTGCCAGCAGCCCGGGACTAGCGGGAGGACCCGGGGAGCTGTTTTTT
TRBV6-5	TRBJ1-2	.	TRBD1	CASSYSRDSLGYTF	TGTGCCAGCAGTTATTCCCGGGACAGCTTGGGCTACACCTTC
TRBV5-1	TRBJ1-1	.	.	CASSLAVTGNTEAFF	TGCGCCAGCAGCTTGGCGGTGACAGGGAACACTGAAGCTTTCTTT
TRBV6-6	TRBJ1-1	.	.	CASSRLGGSTEAFF	TGTGCCAGCAGCCGACTGGGCGGGTCCACTGAAGCTTTCTTT
TRBV7-2	TRBJ2-5	once	.	CASSFTGRQETQYF	TGTGCCAGCAGCTTCACTGGCCGACAAGAGACCCAGTACTTC
TRBV5-1	TRBJ1-1	once	.	CASSLGTPKGNTEAFF	TGCGCCAGCAGCTTGGGTACCCCAAAGGGAAACACTGAAGCTTTCTTT
TRBV7-2	TRBJ2-7	.	TRBD2	CASSLETSGNEQYF	TGTGCCAGCAGCTTAGAAACTAGCGGGAACGAGCAGTACTTC
TRBV10-2	TRBJ2-3	.	TRBD2	CASSETSGITDTQYF	TGCGCCAGCAGTGAGACTAGCGGGATCACAGATACGCAGTATTTT
TRBV6-1	TRBJ1-1	.	.	CASSERPFVREAFF	TGTGCCAGCAGTGAAAGACCGTTCGTCAGGGAAGCTTTCTTT
TRBV7-9	TRBJ1-2	.	.	CASSLAGEEQGYTF	TGTGCCAGCAGCTTAGCGGGAGAGGAGCAAGGCTACACCTTC
TRBV11-2	TRBJ2-7	.	.	CASSLEGRGNNEQYF	TGTGCCAGCAGCTTAGAGGGCAGGGGAAACAACGAGCAGTACTTC
TRBV27	TRBJ2-6	.	TRBD2	CASSLVPAGVPGANVLTF	TGTGCCAGCAGTTTGGTTCCAGCGGGAGTCCCTGGGGCCAACGTCCTGACTTTC
TRBV4-1	TRBJ2-4	.	.	CASSQLTVLAKNIQYF	TGCGCCAGCAGCCAATTGACAGTGCTAGCCAAAAACATTCAGTACTTC
TRBV5-6	TRBJ2-2	.	.	CASSLAGGTPGSCFF	.
TRBV10-3	TRBJ2-7	.	.	CAISEEPTYEQYF	TGTGCCATCAGTGAGGAGCCGACCTACGAGCAGTACTTC
TRBV7-3	TRBJ2-5	.	TRBD1	CASSNARDSQPYF	TGTGCCAGCAGCAACGCCCGGGACAGTCAACCATACTTC
TRBV7-7	TRBJ1-1	.	.	CASSEDRNTEAFF	TGTGCTAGCAGCGAAGACAGAAACACTGAAGCTTTCTTT
TRBV7-3	TRBJ1-6	.	.	CASSLGGNSPLHF	TGTGCCAGCAGCTTAGGCGGAAATTCACCCCTCCACTTT
TRBV5-4	TRBJ2-5	.	.	CASSLRGGETQYF	TGTGCCAGCAGCTTGAGGGGAGGCGAGACCCAGTACTTC
TRBV19	TRBJ2-5	.	.	CASSLQHQETQYF	TGTGCCAGTAGTCTACAGCACCAAGAGACCCAGTACTTC
TRBV7-2	TRBJ2-7	.	TRBD1	CASSPQQGGAYEQYF	TGTGCCAGCAGCCCGCAACAGGGGGGAGCCTACGAGCAGTACTTC
TRBV11-1	TRBJ2-1	.	.	CASSLESFEQFF	TGTGCCAGCAGCTTAGAGAGCTTTGAGCAGTTCTTC
TRBV29-1	TRBJ2-7	.	TRBD1	CSVRGSYEQYF	TGCAGCGTCAGGGGGTCCTACGAGCAGTACTTC
TRBV5-4	TRBJ2-4	.	.	CASSLAGGAKNIQYF	TGTGCCAGCAGCTTGGCAGGGGGGGCCAAAAACATTCAGTACTTC
TRBV28	TRBJ1-4	.	.	CASSLTSEKLFF	TGTGCCAGCAGTTTAACGAGTGAAAAACTGTTTTTT
TRBV29-1	TRBJ2-5	.	TRBD2	CSGRAGGVETQYF	TGCAGCGGACGGGCGGGAGGGGTAGAGACCCAGTACTTC
TRBV19	TRBJ1-2	.	.	CASSIPGGADYGYTF	TGTGCCAGTAGTATCCCCGGGGGGGCGGACTATGGCTACACCTTC
TRBV10-3	TRBJ1-1	.	.	CAISEGVMNTEAFF	TGTGCCATCAGTGAGGGGGTTATGAACACTGAAGCTTTCTTT
TRBV10-3	TRBJ2-2	.	TRBD2	CAMAGTSGRDGTGELFF	TGTGCCATGGCCGGGACTAGCGGGAGGGATGGCACCGGGGAGCTGTTTTTT
TRBV7-2	TRBJ2-1	.	.	CASSLVGASYNEQFF	TGTGCCAGCAGCTTAGTGGGGGCCTCCTACAATGAGCAGTTCTTC
TRBV29-1	TRBJ2-5	.	.	CSVEPRGRETQYF	TGCAGCGTTGAACCGAGGGGCCGGGAGACCCAGTACTTC
TRBV6-5	TRBJ1-1	once	.	CASSPVFRTNTEAFF	TGTGCCAGCAGTCCCGTCTTCCGGACCAACACTGAAGCTTTCTTT
TRBV7-2	TRBJ2-7	.	.	CASSLGGGVGEQYF	TGTGCCAGCAGCTTAGGAGGGGGTGTCGGCGAGCAGTACTTC
TRBV2	TRBJ2-3	.	TRBD2	CASRTSGGPSTDTQYF	TGTGCCAGTAGGACTAGCGGGGGGCCTAGCACAGATACGCAGTATTTT
TRBV5-1	TRBJ2-3	.	TRBD1	CASSLQGAGTDTQYF	TGCGCCAGCAGTTTACAGGGGGCTGGCACAGATACGCAGTATTTT
TRBV30	TRBJ2-1	once	.	CAWSLRAYEQFF	TGTGCCTGGAGTCTGAGGGCCTATGAGCAGTTCTTC
TRBV18	TRBJ2-4	.	TRBD1	CASSPPGAGTGTSGAKNIQYF	TGTGCCAGCTCACCACCGGGGGCCGGGACAGGGACATCGGGGGCCAAAAACATTCAGTACTTC
TRBV28	TRBJ2-3	.	.	CASRLSTDTQYF	TGTGCCAGCAGACTAAGCACAGATACGCAGTATTTT
TRBV2	TRBJ1-6	once	.	CASSEEGVTYNSPLHF	TGTGCCAGCAGTGAAGAGGGGGTCACCTATAATTCACCCCTCCACTTT